The rows below give T cell receptor beta chains drawn from one sample of a study of T cells in Graves' hyperthyroidism and ophthalmopathy. TCRdb reprocessed the multiplex PCR reads with MiXCR, giving one entry per CDR3 protein. The top ten clones hold 15% to 20% of a sample with about 560,000 distinct CDR3 sequences, approximately 15% of them seen once. The sequenced sample was blood. The source is a woman aged 18-30 years with Graves' hyperthyroidism. The CDR3 runs from the conserved cysteine through the conserved F or W. A D gene is named only where the DNA matches it firmly. Clone size is shown for a subset of rows, as once, few, many or a class of expanded clone.

-	TRBJ2-6	few	TRBV19	CASSIPRGTGANVLTF	TGTGCCAGTAGTATACCACGGGGTACTGGGGCCAACGTCCTGACTTTC
-	TRBJ2-7	many	TRBV20-1	CSARDPRELREQYF	TGCAGTGCTAGAGACCCAAGGGAGTTAAGGGAGCAGTACTTC
-	TRBJ1-2	many	TRBV6-1	CASSPDNNYGYTF	TGTGCCAGCAGTCCGGACAATAACTATGGCTACACCTTC
TRBD2	TRBJ2-1	-	TRBV19	CASTISSGGAYNEQFF	TGTGCCAGTACCATTTCTAGCGGGGGCGCCTACAATGAGCAGTTCTTC
TRBD1	TRBJ2-3	many	TRBV7-3	CASSSRDSASGGAQYF	TGTGCCAGCAGCTCCCGGGACAGCGCCTCCGGAGGAGCGCAGTATTTT
-	TRBJ1-1	many	TRBV10-3	CAIRGIYTEAFF	TGTGCCATAAGGGGCATTTACACTGAAGCTTTCTTT
-	TRBJ1-1	many	TRBV18	CASSPRDNTEAFF	TGTGCCAGCTCACCACGGGACAACACTGAAGCTTTCTTT
-	TRBJ2-2	few	TRBV15	CATSRAGENPGELFF	TGTGCCACCAGCAGAGCGGGCGAGAACCCCGGGGAGCTGTTTTTT
-	TRBJ1-1	-	TRBV19	CASEGEDGMNTEAFF	TGTGCCAGCGAAGGAGAGGACGGAATGAACACTGAAGCTTTCTTT
TRBD2	TRBJ2-7	many	TRBV7-2	CASSLEFGGGLYEQYF	TGTGCCAGCAGCTTAGAGTTCGGCGGGGGGCTCTACGAGCAGTACTTC
TRBD1	TRBJ1-1	many	TRBV20-1	CSASTGGPTEAFF	TGCAGTGCGAGCACAGGGGGTCCCACTGAAGCTTTCTTT
TRBD1	TRBJ2-7	few	TRBV19	CASSKDPGQGIYEQYF	TGTGCCAGTAGTAAGGATCCGGGACAGGGGATCTACGAGCAGTACTTC
TRBD1	TRBJ2-7	many	TRBV6-1	CASNHRDRAYEQYF	TGTGCCAGCAACCACCGGGACAGAGCCTACGAGCAGTACTTC
-	TRBJ1-2	many	TRBV7-2	CASSLAQGAGYTF	TGTGCCAGCAGCTTAGCGCAAGGCGCTGGCTACACCTTC
-	TRBJ1-2	many	TRBV7-2	CASSLEVTYNYGYTF	TGTGCCAGCAGCTTAGAGGTTACCTACAACTATGGCTACACCTTC
TRBD1	TRBJ1-2	many	TRBV12-3/TRBV12-4	CASSSRQGSNYGYTF	TGTGCCAGCAGTTCGAGACAGGGATCTAACTATGGCTACACCTTC
TRBD1	TRBJ2-7	many	TRBV20-1	CSARTGRSEQYF	TGCAGTGCCAGGACAGGGAGATCCGAGCAGTACTTC
TRBD1	TRBJ1-2	-	TRBV7-9	CASSAGTGDGYTF	TGTGCCAGCAGCGCGGGGACAGGCGATGGCTACACCTTC
-	TRBJ1-2	many	TRBV29-1	CSARDVNYGYTF	TGCAGCGCTAGGGACGTTAACTATGGCTACACCTTC
TRBD1	TRBJ2-7	many	TRBV2	CASSDLGGAGYEQYF	TGTGCCAGCAGTGATCTAGGGGGCGCCGGCTACGAGCAGTACTTC
-	TRBJ2-5	-	TRBV19	CASIPPVNVGGQETQYF	TGTGCCAGTATCCCCCCGGTAAACGTAGGGGGCCAAGAGACCCAGTACTTC
TRBD2	TRBJ2-1	-	TRBV9	CASSPLIAGGYNEQFF	TGTGCCAGCAGCCCCCTAATAGCGGGGGGGTACAATGAGCAGTTCTTC
-	TRBJ2-2	-	TRBV28	CASSVDWRNTGELFF	TGTGCCAGCAGTGTCGACTGGCGGAACACCGGGGAGCTGTTTTTT
-	TRBJ1-5	-	TRBV5-1	CASSGRSLNQPQHF	TGCGCCAGCAGCGGAAGGTCCCTAAATCAGCCCCAGCATTTT
-	TRBJ2-5	many	TRBV3-1	CASSQDQPETQYF	TGTGCCAGCAGCCAAGATCAACCGGAGACCCAGTACTTC
TRBD2	TRBJ2-1	-	TRBV5-1	CASSRREGPSNEQFF	TGCGCCAGCTCGAGGCGGGAGGGCCCGAGTAATGAGCAGTTCTTC
TRBD1	TRBJ1-2	-	TRBV6-1	CASSIGTGNYGYTF	TGTGCCAGCAGTATCGGGACAGGGAACTATGGCTACACCTTC
TRBD2	TRBJ2-1	few	TRBV15	CATRTGSSGRVDGEQFF	TGTGCCACCAGGACAGGGTCTAGCGGGAGAGTGGACGGTGAGCAGTTCTTC
-	TRBJ1-5	once	TRBV19	CASRSGNQPQHF	TGTGCCAGTAGGTCGGGCAATCAGCCCCAGCATTTT
-	TRBJ2-2	many	TRBV2	CASREDVTGELFF	TGTGCCAGCAGAGAGGACGTCACCGGGGAGCTGTTTTTT
TRBD2	TRBJ2-7	many	TRBV28	CASSSPSIWGGSPPYEQYF	TGTGCCAGCAGTTCCCCGTCGATCTGGGGAGGGTCCCCTCCCTACGAGCAGTACTTC
-	TRBJ2-3	many	TRBV3-1	CASSQEEADADTQYF	TGTGCCAGCAGCCAAGAGGAGGCGGACGCAGATACGCAGTATTTT
-	TRBJ2-7	many	TRBV5-1	CASSLNTDYEQYF	TGCGCCAGCAGCTTAAACACAGATTACGAGCAGTACTTC
TRBD2	TRBJ2-7	few	TRBV5-4	CASSGGLAVSSYEQYF	TGTGCCAGCAGCGGGGGACTAGCGGTAAGCTCCTACGAGCAGTACTTC
TRBD1	TRBJ1-5	few	TRBV12-3/TRBV12-4	CASSLGTGGAQPQHF	TGTGCCAGCAGTTTAGGGACAGGGGGAGCTCAGCCCCAGCATTTT
TRBD2	TRBJ2-3	many	TRBV5-1	CASSLVAGEDTQYF	TGCGCCAGCAGCTTGGTAGCGGGAGAAGATACGCAGTATTTT
-	TRBJ2-3	many	TRBV20-1	CSARDMDRDTQYF	TGCAGTGCTAGAGATATGGACCGGGATACGCAGTATTTT
TRBD1	TRBJ2-7	many	TRBV7-9	CASSLDRVNEQYF	TGTGCCAGCAGCTTGGACAGGGTAAACGAGCAGTACTTC
-	TRBJ2-1	many	TRBV7-2	CASSLDGYAYNEQFF	TGTGCCAGCAGCTTAGACGGGTATGCCTACAATGAGCAGTTCTTC
-	TRBJ2-5	many	TRBV12-3/TRBV12-4	CASSFIGRGQETQYF	TGTGCCAGCAGTTTCATCGGGAGAGGACAAGAGACCCAGTACTTC